These 16 T cell receptor beta chains were all obtained from the same sample, sequenced in a study of blood T cell repertoires in COVID-19. The table came from immunoSEQ multiplex PCR; TCRdb's copy has only in-frame clones and leaves some out. The sample holds about 120,000 clones; around 80% are singletons and the top ten take less than 2%. Sequenced: peripheral blood. These receptors all come from a man between 70 and 80 years old with acute or convalescent COVID-19.

This clone was observed a handful of times. The CDR3 region has the DNA TGTGCCAGCAGTGAATTGTCTTACTCCTACGAGCAGTACTTC. It codes for CASSELSYSYEQYF. The chain employs TRBV6-1 and TRBJ2-7; D is unresolved. Germline V gene sequence: CDR1 MNHNS, CDR2 SASEGT. V was pared by 2 bases and J by 0 bases, with 8 bases between. The CDR3 runs to 14 residues.

The chain combines TRBV7-9 with TRBJ1-1, with TRBD1 matching over 7 bases. Trimming at V came to 5 bases and at J to 5 bases, leaving 8 bases not matched to a gene. CDR3 size: 14 residues. CDR1 is SEHNR, CDR2 FQNEAQ, per germline (reference sequence). Written as DNA, the CDR3 is TGTGCCAGCAGCACACAGGGGATTACGACTGAAGCTTTCTTT. The encoded protein is CASSTQGITTEAFF.

V usage is TRBV2 and J usage is TRBJ2-3; 8 bases match TRBD2. This CDR3 spans 15 amino acids. The germline CDR1 and CDR2 sequences are SNHLY and FYNNEI. With 5 bases clipped from V and 1 base from J, the junction kept 5 bases outside the gene matches. The CDR3 sequence is CASSYRAGGTDTQYF. CDR3 coding DNA: TGTGCCAGCAGTTATCGAGCGGGGGGCACAGATACGCAGTATTTT. The variable domain in full, completed from reference TRBV2 and TRBJ2-3, reads EPEVTQTPSHQVTQMGQEVILRCVPISNHLYFYWYRQILGQKVEFLVSFYNNEISEKSEIFDDQFSVERPDGSNFTLKIRSTKLEDSAMYFCASSYRAGGTDTQYFGPGTRLTVL.

The chain uses TRBV7-9 and TRBJ2-3, with D possibly TRBD2 on 6 matching bases. This CDR3 has 15 amino acids. Germline loops: CDR1 SEHNR, CDR2 FQNEAQ (reference sequence). V lost 5 bases to trimming and J lost 6 bases, with 18 bases between them. CDR3 nucleotides: TGTGCCAGCAGCCAGGATAGGACTACCGTGGATACGCAGTATTTT. Translated, it gives CASSQDRTTVDTQYF.

About this clone: Other nucleotide sequences in the sample specify the same CDR3. This chain uses TRBV5-1 with TRBJ2-5; D is undetermined. This CDR3 comprises 12 residues. Trimming cost V 5 bases and J 2 bases, with 7 bases left between them. The germline gives CDR1 SGHRS, CDR2 YFSETQ. The CDR3 region has the DNA TGCGCCAGCAGGGAACAGCAAGAGACCCAGTACTTC. Its translation: CASREQQETQYF. Looking up the rest from reference TRBV5-1 and TRBJ2-5 gives the full variable domain: KAGVTQTPRYLIKTRGQQVTLSCSPISGHRSVSWYQQTPGQGLQFLFEYFSETQRNKGNFPGRFSGRQFSNSRSEMNVSTLELGDSALYLCASREQQETQYFGPGTRLLVL.

This clone was detected only once. The chain employs TRBV10-2 and TRBJ2-7, with a possible D match to TRBD2 (5 bases). The ends were cut back, 4 bases at V and 3 bases at J, with 13 bases in the middle. Germline CDR1 is WSHSY and CDR2 is SAAADI. CDR3 length: 14 residues. In DNA form, the CDR3 reads TGCGCCAGCAGTGGGCCTAGCACCAACTACGAGCAGTACTTC. Its protein product is CASSGPSTNYEQYF.

This clone has only one observation. The V call is TRBV5-1, the J call TRBJ1-2; weak D call: TRBD1 (5 bases). This CDR3 comprises 12 residues. Trimming removed 4 bases from V and 4 bases from J, with 8 bases in between. CDR1 is SGHRS and CDR2 is YFSETQ in the germline V gene. The CDR3 is CASSLDIYGYTF. For the CDR3, the DNA is TGCGCCAGCAGCCTGGACATCTATGGCTACACCTTC.

The chain links TRBV12-3 or TRBV12-4 to TRBJ1-4; D remains ambiguous. Trimming left V 3 bases short and J 8 bases short, with 4 bases between. The CDR3 has 11 amino acids. CDR3 coding DNA: TGTGCCAGCAGTTTGCGGGAAAAACTGTTTTTT. Amino acid sequence: CASSLREKLFF.

This clone was detected only a few times. The J gene is TRBJ2-7, the V gene TRBV6-5; 11 nucleotides agree with TRBD1. J lost 5 bases, V lost 6 bases, and 6 bases had no gene match. CDR3 length: 14 residues. The V gene's germline CDR1 is MNHEY and CDR2 SVGAGI. The CDR3, as DNA: TGTGCCAGCAGCCCCGGGACAGGGGGGGACGAGCAGTACTTC. It is translated as CASSPGTGGDEQYF.

This sequence joins TRBV10-3 and TRBJ2-2; perhaps TRBD2 as D (5 bases). The CDR3 is made up of 14 amino acids. Germline loops: CDR1 ENHRY, CDR2 SYGVKD. V lost 11 bases and J 0 bases, leaving 13 bases between the germline ends. The CDR3 DNA sequence: TGTGCCTACCGTCGGGGTTCGAACACCGGGGAGCTGTTTTTT. As protein: CAYRRGSNTGELFF.

This sequence joins TRBV2 and TRBJ2-7; TRBD1 agrees at 10 bases. CDR1 is SNHLY, CDR2 FYNNEI, per germline. The trim removed 2 bases at V and 5 bases at J, leaving 9 bases unmatched. The CDR3 has 16 residues. The CDR3 reads CASSELGTGVSDEQYF. For the CDR3, the DNA is TGTGCCAGCAGTGAATTGGGGACAGGGGTTTCGGACGAGCAGTACTTC.

The gene calls are TRBV9 and TRBJ1-2; D is unclear. Trimming shortened V by 0 bases and J by 4 bases, and 10 bases separated the two germline ends. This CDR3 is built from 14 residues. Germline lookup yields CDR1 SGDLS and CDR2 YYNGEE. The CDR3 coding sequence is TGTGCCAGCAGCGTAGCTGCACAGAGCTATGGCTACACCTTC. This encodes CASSVAAQSYGYTF.

This clone has a single count. The chain combines TRBV24-1 with TRBJ2-1; TRBD1 matches 7 bases. Germline values: CDR1 KGHDR, CDR2 SFDVKD. Germline trimming cut 3 bases from V and 9 bases from J; bases unmatched to any gene: 4. The CDR3 totals 13 residues. In nucleotides, the CDR3 is TGTGCCACCAGTGATACAGGGGCCGGTGAGCAGTTCTTC. Translated: CATSDTGAGEQFF.

The gene calls are TRBV19 and TRBJ1-6, with 8 bases fitting TRBD1. This CDR3 has 17 amino acids. CDR1 is LNHDA and CDR2 is SQIVND in the germline V gene (reference sequence). The V and J ends lost 5 bases and 0 bases, in that order; junction bases with no gene match: 6. CDR3 residues: CASSSRTGSSYNSPLHF. Written as DNA, the CDR3 is TGTGCCAGTAGTTCCCGGACAGGGAGCTCCTATAATTCACCCCTCCACTTT.

The J gene is TRBJ2-3, the V gene TRBV7-2; 8 bases fit TRBD2. The CDR3 extends over 17 amino acids. Germline V gene lookup returns CDR1 SGHTA and CDR2 FQGNSA. Trimming removed 5 bases from V and 3 bases from J; junction bases left unmatched: 13. The CDR3 spells CASSPLGGAGGTDTQYF. The CDR3 DNA reads as TGTGCCAGCAGCCCTCTCGGGGGGGCCGGGGGGACAGATACGCAGTATTTT.

The gene calls are TRBV19 and TRBJ2-1; 7 nucleotides agree with TRBD2. J was trimmed by 4 bases and V by 4 bases; bases with no gene match: 10. The CDR3 runs to 16 residues. Germline CDR1 and CDR2: LNHDA and SQIVND (reference sequence). The CDR3 bases are TGTGCCAGTAGTACCTCGGGTGGGGGGGAGTACAATGAGCAGTTCTTC. Protein: CASSTSGGGEYNEQFF.